This TCR beta chain was obtained from a study of beta chain features in type 1 diabetes. Germline V gene sequence: CDR1 ENHRY, CDR2 SYGVKD. V lost 5 bases, J lost 2 bases, and 12 bases lay in between. The CDR3 covers 14 residues. This clone occurred a few times. Its antigen is undetermined. CD45RO/CCR7/CD25/CD127/CD95/CD27 sorting isolated CD4+ naive, central memory, regulatory and stem cell-like memory cells. Expressed TCRB transcripts were sequenced after all isolated RNA was converted to cDNA. The assay was immunoSEQ multiplex PCR, and TCRdb's table has in-frame clones only and misses some. In the table there are a few hundred thousand clones, 9.5% to 10% of which are singletons. Study results and caveats: Moderately but significantly shorter TCRB CDR3s were found in Type 1 diabetes patients in all four CD4+ subsets.

The sample comprised central memory CD4+ T cells from blood. This receptor was obtained from a man aged 25-45 years with type 1 diabetes. The rearrangement joins TRBV10-3 to TRBJ2-5, with D possibly being TRBD1 (5 bases). The CDR3 protein is CAISRGVVQETQYF. Here the CDR3 DNA reads TGTGCCATCAGTAGGGGCGTGGTTCAAGAGACCCAGTACTTC.